The TCR beta chain under discussion was sequenced for a study of CD8 T cells in Susac syndrome. Notes on the study in general: The study's TCR sequencing and HLA analysis covered a relatively small number of individuals, and the study acknowledged this.

Comments on this clonotype: As yet, its antigen is unknown.

CD8+ and CD4+ T cells circulating in blood were sequenced for TCR beta. Relapsing-remitting disease, either stable or active, was present in the multiple sclerosis controls, who were treatment-naive patients. It was negative isolation that provided the CD8+ and CD4+ T cells, whereas TEMRA cells were enriched by FACS. The V and J ends lost 3 bases and 0 bases respectively, with 18 bases between them. The CDR3 consists of 17 residues. Germline V gene lookup returns CDR1 SGHTS and CDR2 YDEGEE. A quantity of 0.5 to 1 ug RNA underwent reverse transcription using random hexamers. TCRdb re-called the immunoSEQ multiplex PCR reads with MiXCR, one entry per CDR3 protein. The sample holds around 270,000 distinct CDR3 sequences, approximately 90% seen once.

V and J are TRBV5-8 and TRBJ1-1; a weak D match, TRBD1 (5 bases). This TCR was recovered from a human donor with multiple sclerosis. The specimen was CD8+ T cells from PBMCs. In nucleotides, the CDR3 is TGTGCCAGCAGCTCACGGGATGTGACAGCCATGAACACTGAAGCTTTCTTT. Amino acid sequence: CASSSRDVTAMNTEAFF.